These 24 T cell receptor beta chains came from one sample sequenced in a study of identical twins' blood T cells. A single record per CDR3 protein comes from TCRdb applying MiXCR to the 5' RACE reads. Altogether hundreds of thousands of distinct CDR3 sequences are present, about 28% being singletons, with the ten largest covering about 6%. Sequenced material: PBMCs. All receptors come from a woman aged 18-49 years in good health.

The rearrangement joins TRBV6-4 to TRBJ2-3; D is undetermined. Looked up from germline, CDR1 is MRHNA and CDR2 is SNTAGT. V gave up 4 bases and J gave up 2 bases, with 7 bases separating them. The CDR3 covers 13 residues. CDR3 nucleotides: TGTGCCAGCAGTGTACGATCCACAGATACGCAGTATTTT. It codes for CASSVRSTDTQYF.

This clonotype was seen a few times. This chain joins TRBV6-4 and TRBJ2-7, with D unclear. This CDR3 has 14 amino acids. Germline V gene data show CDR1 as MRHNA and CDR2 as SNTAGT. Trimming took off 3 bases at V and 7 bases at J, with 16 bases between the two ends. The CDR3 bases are TGTGCCAGCAGTGAAAGGGCTTCCTCTACGGAGCAGTACTTC. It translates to CASSERASSTEQYF.

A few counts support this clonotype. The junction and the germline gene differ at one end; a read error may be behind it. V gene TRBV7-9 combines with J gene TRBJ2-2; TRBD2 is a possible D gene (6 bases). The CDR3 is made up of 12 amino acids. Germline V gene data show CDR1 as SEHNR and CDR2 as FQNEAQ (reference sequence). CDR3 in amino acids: CASSSDSGGLFF. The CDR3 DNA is TGTGCCAGCAGCTCCGACTCCGGGGGGCTGTTTTTT.

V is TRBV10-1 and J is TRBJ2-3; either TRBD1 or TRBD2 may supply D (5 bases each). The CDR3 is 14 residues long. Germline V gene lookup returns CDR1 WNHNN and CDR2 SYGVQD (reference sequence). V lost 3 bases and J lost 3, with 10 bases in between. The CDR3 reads CASSERGETDTQYF. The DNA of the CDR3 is TGCGCCAGCAGTGAACGAGGGGAAACAGATACGCAGTATTTT.

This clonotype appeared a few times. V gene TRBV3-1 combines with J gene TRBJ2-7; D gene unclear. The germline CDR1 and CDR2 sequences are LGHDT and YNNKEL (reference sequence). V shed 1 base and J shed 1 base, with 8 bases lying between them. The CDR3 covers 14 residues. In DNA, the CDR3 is TGTGCCAGCAGCCAAGTGGGATTATCCTACGAGCAGTACTTC. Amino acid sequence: CASSQVGLSYEQYF.

The CDR3 sequence: CASSPEQGLGWTQYF. The CDR3 DNA reads TGTGCCAGCTCACCAGAACAGGGACTCGGTTGGACCCAGTACTTC. This chain links TRBV18 with TRBJ2-5; either TRBD1 or TRBD2 may fit D (6 bases each). Germline V lookup: CDR1 KGHSH, CDR2 LQKENI. Trimming stripped 2 bases from V and 7 bases from J, with 17 bases between. CDR3 length: 15 amino acids.

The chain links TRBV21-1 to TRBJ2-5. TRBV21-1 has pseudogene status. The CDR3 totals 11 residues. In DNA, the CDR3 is TGTGCCAGCAGCAAGCCGAAGACCCAGTACTTC. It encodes CASSKPKTQYF.

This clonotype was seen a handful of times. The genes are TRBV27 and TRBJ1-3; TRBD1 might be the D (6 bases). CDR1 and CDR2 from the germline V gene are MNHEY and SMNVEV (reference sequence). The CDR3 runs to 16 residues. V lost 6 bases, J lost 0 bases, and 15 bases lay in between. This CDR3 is CASSGEGVISGNTIYF. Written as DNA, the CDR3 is TGTGCCAGCAGCGGCGAGGGGGTTATCTCTGGAAACACCATATATTTT.

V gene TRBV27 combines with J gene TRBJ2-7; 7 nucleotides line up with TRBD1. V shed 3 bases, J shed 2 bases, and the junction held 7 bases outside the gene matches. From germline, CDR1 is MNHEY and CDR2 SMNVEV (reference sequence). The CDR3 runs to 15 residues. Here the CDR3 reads CASSFYGTATYEQYF. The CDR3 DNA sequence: TGTGCCAGCAGTTTCTACGGGACAGCTACCTACGAGCAGTACTTC.

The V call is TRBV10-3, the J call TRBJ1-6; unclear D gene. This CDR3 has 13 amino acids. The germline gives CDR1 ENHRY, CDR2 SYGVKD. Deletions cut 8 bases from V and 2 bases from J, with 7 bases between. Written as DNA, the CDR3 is TGTGCCATCGGGAGTACCTATAATTCACCCCTCCACTTT. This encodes CAIGSTYNSPLHF.

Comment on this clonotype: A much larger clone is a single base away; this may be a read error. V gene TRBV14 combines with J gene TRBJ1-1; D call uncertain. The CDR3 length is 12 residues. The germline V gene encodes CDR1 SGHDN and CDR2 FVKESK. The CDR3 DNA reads TGTGCCAGCAGCCCCTTTGACACTAAAGCTTTCTTT. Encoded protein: CASSPFDTKAFF.

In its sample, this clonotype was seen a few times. CDR3 in amino acids: CSARDRGSYIDTQYF. CDR3 nucleotide sequence: TGCAGTGCTAGAGATCGGGGTAGTTATATAGATACGCAGTATTTT. The rearrangement links TRBV20-1 to TRBJ2-3; the D gene is possibly TRBD2 (5 bases). The V and J ends lost 0 bases and 5 bases respectively, with 15 bases between them. CDR3 length: 15 residues. Per the germline V gene, CDR1 is DFQATT and CDR2 is SNEGSKA (reference sequence).

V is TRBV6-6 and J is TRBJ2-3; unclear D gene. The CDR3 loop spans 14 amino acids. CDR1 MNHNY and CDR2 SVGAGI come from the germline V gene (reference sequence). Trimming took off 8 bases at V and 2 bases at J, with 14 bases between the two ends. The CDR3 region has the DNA TGTGCCAGCTTTCCATCGCTGAACACAGATACGCAGTATTTT. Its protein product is CASFPSLNTDTQYF.

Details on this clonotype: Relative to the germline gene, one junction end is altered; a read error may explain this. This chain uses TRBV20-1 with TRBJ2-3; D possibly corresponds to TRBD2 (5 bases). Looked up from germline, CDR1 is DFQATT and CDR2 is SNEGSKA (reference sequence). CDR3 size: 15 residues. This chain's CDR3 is CSAPMGYSSTDTHYF. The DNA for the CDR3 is TGCAGTGCCCCTATGGGCTACTCTAGCACAGATACGCATTATTTT.

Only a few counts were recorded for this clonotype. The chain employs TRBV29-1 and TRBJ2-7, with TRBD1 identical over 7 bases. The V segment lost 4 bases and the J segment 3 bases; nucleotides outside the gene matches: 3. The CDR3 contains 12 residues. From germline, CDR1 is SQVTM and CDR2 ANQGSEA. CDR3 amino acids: CSVARQGYEQYF. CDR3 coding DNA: TGCAGCGTTGCGAGACAGGGCTACGAGCAGTACTTC.

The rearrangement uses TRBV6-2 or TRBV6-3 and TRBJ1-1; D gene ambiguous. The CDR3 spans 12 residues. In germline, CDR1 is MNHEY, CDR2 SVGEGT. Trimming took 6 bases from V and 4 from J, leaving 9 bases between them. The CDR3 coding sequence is TGTGCCAGCAGGCGGTACAGCACTGAAGCTTTCTTT. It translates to CASRRYSTEAFF.

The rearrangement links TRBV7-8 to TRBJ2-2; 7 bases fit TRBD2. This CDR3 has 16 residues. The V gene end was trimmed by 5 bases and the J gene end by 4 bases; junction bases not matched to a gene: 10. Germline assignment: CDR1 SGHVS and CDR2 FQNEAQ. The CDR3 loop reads CASSPLADPSTGELFF. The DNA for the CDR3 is TGTGCCAGCAGCCCCCTAGCGGATCCTAGCACCGGGGAGCTGTTTTTT.

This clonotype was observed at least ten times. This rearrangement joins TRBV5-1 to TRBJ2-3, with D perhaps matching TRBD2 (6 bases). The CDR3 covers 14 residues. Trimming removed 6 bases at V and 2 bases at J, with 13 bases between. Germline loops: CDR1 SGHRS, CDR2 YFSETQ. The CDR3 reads CASNSERATDTQYF. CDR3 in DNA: TGCGCCAGCAATTCTGAGCGGGCCACAGATACGCAGTATTTT.

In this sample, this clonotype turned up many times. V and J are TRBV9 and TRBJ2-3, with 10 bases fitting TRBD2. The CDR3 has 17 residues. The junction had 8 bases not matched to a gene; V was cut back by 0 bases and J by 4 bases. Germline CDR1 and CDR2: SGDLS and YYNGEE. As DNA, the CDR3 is TGTGCCAGCAGCGTAGGAGCTAGCGGGAGAATTGCAGATACGCAGTATTTT. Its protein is CASSVGASGRIADTQYF. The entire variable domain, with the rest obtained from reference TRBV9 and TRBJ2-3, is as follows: DSGVTQTPKHLITATGQRVTLRCSPRSGDLSVYWYQQSLDQGLQFLIQYYNGEERAKGNILERFSAQQFPDLHSELNLSSLELGDSALYFCASSVGASGRIADTQYFGPGTRLTVL.

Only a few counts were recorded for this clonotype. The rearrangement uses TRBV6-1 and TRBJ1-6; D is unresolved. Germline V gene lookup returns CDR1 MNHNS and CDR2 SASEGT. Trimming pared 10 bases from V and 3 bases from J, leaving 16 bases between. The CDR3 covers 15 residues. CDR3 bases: TGTGCCACCAGAGAGGGCGGCGTCTATAATTCACCCCTCCACTTT. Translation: CATREGGVYNSPLHF.

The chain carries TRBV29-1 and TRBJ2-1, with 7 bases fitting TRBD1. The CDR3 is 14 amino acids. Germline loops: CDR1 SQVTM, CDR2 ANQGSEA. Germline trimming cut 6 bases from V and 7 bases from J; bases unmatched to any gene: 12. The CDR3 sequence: CSVTRQGPPNEQFF. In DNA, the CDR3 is TGCAGCGTGACCCGACAGGGTCCCCCTAATGAGCAGTTCTTC.

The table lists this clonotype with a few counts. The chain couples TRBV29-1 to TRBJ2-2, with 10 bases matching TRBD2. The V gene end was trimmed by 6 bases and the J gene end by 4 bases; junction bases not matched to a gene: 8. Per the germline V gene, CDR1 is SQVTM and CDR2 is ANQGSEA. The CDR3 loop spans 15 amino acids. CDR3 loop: CSVGTSGAFTGELFF. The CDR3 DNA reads TGCAGCGTAGGTACTAGCGGGGCCTTCACCGGGGAGCTGTTTTTT.

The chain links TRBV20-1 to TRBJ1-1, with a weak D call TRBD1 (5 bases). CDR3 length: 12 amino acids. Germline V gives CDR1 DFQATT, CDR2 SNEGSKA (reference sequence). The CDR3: CRSGQLGTEAFF. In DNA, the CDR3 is TGCAGATCAGGGCAGCTCGGCACTGAAGCTTTCTTT.

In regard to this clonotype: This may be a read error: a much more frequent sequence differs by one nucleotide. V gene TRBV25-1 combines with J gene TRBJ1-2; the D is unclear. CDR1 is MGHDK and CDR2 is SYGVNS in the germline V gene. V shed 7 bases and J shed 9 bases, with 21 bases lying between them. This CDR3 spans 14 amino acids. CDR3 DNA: TGTGCCAGCACCTCTTCCCGGTCGGCAGGCAGCTACACCTTC. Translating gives CASTSSRSAGSYTF.